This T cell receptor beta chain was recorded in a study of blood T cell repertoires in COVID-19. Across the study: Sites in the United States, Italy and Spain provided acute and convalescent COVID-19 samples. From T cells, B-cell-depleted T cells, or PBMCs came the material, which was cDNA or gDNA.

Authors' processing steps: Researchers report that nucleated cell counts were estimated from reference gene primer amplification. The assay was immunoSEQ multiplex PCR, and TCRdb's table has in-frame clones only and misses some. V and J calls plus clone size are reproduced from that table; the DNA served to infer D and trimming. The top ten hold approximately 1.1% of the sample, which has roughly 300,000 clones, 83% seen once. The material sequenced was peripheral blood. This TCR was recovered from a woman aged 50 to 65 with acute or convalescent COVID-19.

The CDR3 DNA is TGTGCCAGCAGCTTATCTCAGGGGGAAGCTTTCTTT. Translation gives CASSLSQGEAFF. This chain connects TRBV7-3 to TRBJ1-1, with D perhaps matching TRBD1 (6 bases). The germline gives CDR1 SGHTA, CDR2 FQGTGA. The CDR3 contains 12 residues. V was trimmed by 2 bases and J by 8 bases, leaving 9 bases between them.